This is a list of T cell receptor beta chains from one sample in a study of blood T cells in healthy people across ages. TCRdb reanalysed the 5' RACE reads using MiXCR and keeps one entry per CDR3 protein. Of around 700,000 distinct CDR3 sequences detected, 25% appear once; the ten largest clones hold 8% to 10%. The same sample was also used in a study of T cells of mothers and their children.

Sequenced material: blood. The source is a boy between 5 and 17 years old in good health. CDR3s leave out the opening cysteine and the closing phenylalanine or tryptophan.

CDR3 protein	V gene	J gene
SVDQREYEQF	TRBV29-1	TRBJ2-1
ASSPQGDSPLH	TRBV13	TRBJ1-6
GSSRDRLYEQY	TRBV28	TRBJ2-7
ASSIGSYEQY	TRBV28	TRBJ2-7
ASSRDRARNTEAF	TRBV11-1	TRBJ1-1
SVDRDRSNTEAF	TRBV29-1	TRBJ1-1
ATSRPGENYGYT	TRBV15	TRBJ1-2
ASSFRSADTQY	TRBV5-1	TRBJ2-3
ARMGALGANVLT	TRBV24-1	TRBJ2-6
ASSLEGLAGGPRSETQY	TRBV5-8	TRBJ2-5
ASSYGDSNEKLF	TRBV6-6	TRBJ1-4
ASRAPSYNEQF	TRBV7-9	TRBJ2-1
SAPGGVGQY	TRBV20-1	TRBJ2-7
ASSPQGVAGTDTQY	TRBV6-1	TRBJ2-3
ASSLWGAIENRETQY	TRBV5-1	TRBJ2-5
ASSYLLEQF	TRBV6-2/TRBV6-3	TRBJ2-1
ASSLPQRSSPLH	TRBV27	TRBJ1-6
ASSPTQLAVGDTQY	TRBV7-8	TRBJ2-3
ASSQDVAGSSYEQY	TRBV4-2	TRBJ2-7
ASSELETQY	TRBV28	TRBJ2-5
ASSQISSGGLS	TRBV14	TRBJ2-5
ASRPTGTSYEQY	TRBV6-2/TRBV6-3	TRBJ2-7
ASSSFMNTVAF	TRBV12-3/TRBV12-4	TRBJ1-1
SAPFDSPPGLGGNIQY	TRBV20-1	TRBJ2-4
ASAPGTAYEQY	TRBV3-1	TRBJ2-7
ASSQETSGGAGLTQY	TRBV4-2	TRBJ2-5
ASSTGTSANNEQF	TRBV5-6	TRBJ2-1
SARPTNTGELF	TRBV20-1	TRBJ2-2
ASSPGWDRAAF	TRBV27	TRBJ1-1
ASSLGGGQGDTEAF	TRBV5-4	TRBJ1-1
ASSIGGQSNYGYT	TRBV19	TRBJ1-2
ASSLEFGGNEKLF	TRBV12-3/TRBV12-4	TRBJ1-4
ASSQVLVDSAYDEQF	TRBV4-2	TRBJ2-1
ASSTRTEHNEKLF	TRBV9	TRBJ1-4
ASGSGAMNTEAF	TRBV6-6	TRBJ1-1
AIRGRGNEQF	TRBV6-1	-
AQLQREIIYEQY	TRBV20-1	TRBJ2-7
SVGLIETQY	TRBV29-1	TRBJ2-5
ASKRTDKNIQY	TRBV21-1	TRBJ2-4
ASSLSQGLGYEQY	TRBV27	TRBJ2-7
ASSEVSVRVDTDTQY	TRBV2	TRBJ2-3
ASSPTGNTEPF	TRBV4-3	TRBJ1-1
ASSLRTSPTPDTQY	TRBV5-1	TRBJ2-3
ASSQATAPGELF	TRBV3-1	TRBJ2-2
ASSPQWGEQY	TRBV7-2	TRBJ2-5
ASSLAAEDTEAF	TRBV7-6	TRBJ1-1
ATSDLPNTGELF	TRBV24-1	TRBJ2-2
AGSSSTGGQETQY	TRBV7-9	TRBJ2-5
ASNMAGTDTGELF	TRBV12-3/TRBV12-4	TRBJ2-2
ASSQASGGNYEQY	TRBV3-1	TRBJ2-7
ASSPAQRSMLF	TRBV7-9	TRBJ1-4
ASSGPRQGSGELF	TRBV10-1	TRBJ2-2
AISVAGGSPDTQY	TRBV10-3	TRBJ2-3
ASSSRESRNSPLH	TRBV9	TRBJ1-6